This TCR beta chain was observed in a study of beta chain features in type 1 diabetes. Overall study context: Healthy donors, compared against patients, showed similar age, gender and cell yields.

As every portion of the isolated RNA was reverse transcribed, the sequencing read expressed TCRB transcripts. Profiling relied on immunoSEQ multiplex PCR, and the TCRdb table lists in-frame clones only, not all of them. The table shows over 300,000 clones, with 6.5% to 10% occurring only once. Every sorted population was more than 95% pure. Study results and limitations: A moderate, significant TCRB CDR3 shortening appeared in type 1 diabetes across four CD4+ subsets. Still unanswered here is whether HLA type influences TCRB rearrangement.

This CDR3 has 15 amino acids. V was trimmed by 5 bases and J by 0 bases, leaving 10 bases between them. Germline CDR1 and CDR2: MNHEY and SVGAGI. This clone has just a few counts. Its antigen is still unknown. The J gene is TRBJ2-2, the V gene TRBV6-5; D gene uncertain. Sequencing used central memory CD4+ T cells from blood. This TCR was recovered from a woman between 18 and 29 years old in good health. The CDR3 bases are TGTGCCAGCAGTGTACACGGCTCGAACACCGGGGAGCTGTTTTTT. It codes for CASSVHGSNTGELFF.